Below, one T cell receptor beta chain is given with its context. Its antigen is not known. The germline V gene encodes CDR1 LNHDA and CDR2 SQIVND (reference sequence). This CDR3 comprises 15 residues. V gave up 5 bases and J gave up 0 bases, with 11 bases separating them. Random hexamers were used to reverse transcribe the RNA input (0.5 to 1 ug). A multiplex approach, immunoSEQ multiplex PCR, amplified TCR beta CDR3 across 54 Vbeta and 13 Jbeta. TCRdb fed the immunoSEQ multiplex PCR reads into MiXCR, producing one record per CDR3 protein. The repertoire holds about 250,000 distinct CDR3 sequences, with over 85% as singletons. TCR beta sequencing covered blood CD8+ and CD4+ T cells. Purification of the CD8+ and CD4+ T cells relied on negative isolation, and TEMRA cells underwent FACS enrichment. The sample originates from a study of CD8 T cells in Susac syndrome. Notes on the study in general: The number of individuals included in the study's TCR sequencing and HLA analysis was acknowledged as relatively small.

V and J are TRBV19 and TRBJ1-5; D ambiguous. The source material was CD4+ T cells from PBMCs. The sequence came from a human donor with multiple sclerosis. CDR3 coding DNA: TGTGCCAGTAGTTCCCGGGTTGTTAGCAATCAGCCCCAGCATTTT. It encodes CASSSRVVSNQPQHF. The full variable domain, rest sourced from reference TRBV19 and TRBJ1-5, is DGGITQSPKYLFRKEGQNVTLSCEQNLNHDAMYWYRQDPGQGLRLIYYSQIVNDFQKGDIAEGYSVSREKKESFPLTVTSAQKNPTAFYLCASSSRVVSNQPQHFGDGTRLSIL.